This T cell receptor beta chain was sequenced in a study of T cell clonality in common variable immunodeficiency. Study findings and constraints: Common variable immunodeficiency TCR beta sequences reportedly had fewer deletions and N-nucleotide insertions.

The assay was immunoSEQ multiplex PCR, and TCRdb's table has in-frame clones only and misses some. The data list roughly 14,000 clones, none observed once; approximately 12% falls to the top ten. Regarding this clone: Its specificity is not known. The read gets to within 3 residues of the CDR3 end, and the germline J gene fills in the rest.

Per the germline V gene, CDR1 is ENHRY and CDR2 is SYGVKD. The CDR3 is 16 residues long. Trimming removed 0 bases from V and 1 base from J; junction bases left unmatched: 5. The chain is built from TRBV10-3 and TRBJ2-5, with 7 bases lining up with TRBD1. The sequence was collected from a human donor with common variable immunodeficiency. Input material: peripheral blood mononuclear cells. The CDR3 loop is CAISESGRDSQETQYF. The DNA read from the CDR3 is TGTGCCATCAGTGAGTCGGGCCGGGACAGCCAAGAGACC.